This T cell receptor beta chain was observed in a study of T cells in Graves' hyperthyroidism and ophthalmopathy. Study results and caveats: The model's output predicted ophthalmopathy at a median of roughly 6 months prior to onset. From stable hyperthyroidism, ophthalmopathy was set apart by a 13 V-J model.

The study based diagnoses on clinical symptoms, serum thyroxine and TRAb, thyroid ultrasound and orbital computed tomography. Amplification of TCR beta CDR3 regions used RNA as the template. HTBI primers drove first-round RT-PCR of the TCR CDR3. TCRdb redid the calling of the multiplex PCR reads with MiXCR, one entry per CDR3 protein. The sample contains more than 500,000 distinct CDR3 sequences, approximately 44% of which appear only once. Germline loops: CDR1 SGDLS, CDR2 YYNGEE. This CDR3 has 14 amino acids. V lost 4 bases, J lost 7 bases, and 15 bases lay in between. In the case of this clonotype: Its antigen remains unknown.

This receptor was obtained from an adult woman with Graves' disease, either hyperthyroidism or ophthalmopathy (not recorded which). This chain joins TRBV9 and TRBJ1-3; no definite D call. What was sequenced was peripheral blood or thyroid tissue (not recorded which). CDR3 in amino acids: CASSPQVVMNTIYF. DNA for the CDR3: TGTGCCAGCAGCCCCCAAGTAGTCATGAACACCATATATTTT.